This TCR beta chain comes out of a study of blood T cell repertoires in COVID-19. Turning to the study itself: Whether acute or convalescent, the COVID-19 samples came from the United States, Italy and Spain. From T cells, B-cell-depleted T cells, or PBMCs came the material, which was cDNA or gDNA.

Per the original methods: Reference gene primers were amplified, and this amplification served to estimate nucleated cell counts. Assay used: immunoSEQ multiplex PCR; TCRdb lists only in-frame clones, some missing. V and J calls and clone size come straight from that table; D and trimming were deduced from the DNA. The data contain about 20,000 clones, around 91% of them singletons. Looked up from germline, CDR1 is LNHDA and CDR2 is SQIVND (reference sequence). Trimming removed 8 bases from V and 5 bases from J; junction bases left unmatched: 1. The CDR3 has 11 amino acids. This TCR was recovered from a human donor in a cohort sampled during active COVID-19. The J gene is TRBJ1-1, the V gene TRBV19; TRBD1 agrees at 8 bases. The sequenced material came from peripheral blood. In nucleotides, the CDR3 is TGTGCCAGTCAGGGGGCAACTGAAGCTTTCTTT. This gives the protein CASQGATEAFF.